What follows are 13 T cell receptor beta chains derived from one specimen sequenced in a study of regulatory T cells in long-lasting Graves disease. Researchers made TCR beta libraries by using iRepertoire HTBI primers and running Arm-PCR on CDR3 regions. TCRdb called the multiplex PCR reads again in MiXCR, with one record for every CDR3 protein. Among over 450,000 distinct CDR3 sequences listed, more than 10% were seen once. Time point denoted: newly diagnosed GD, antithyroid drugs for less than 3 months. PBMC-derived RNA was used for the TCR library. These data also featured in a second study, about T cells in Graves' hyperthyroidism and ophthalmopathy.

The sequences come from peripheral blood mononuclear cells (PBMCs), collected at new diagnosis, from a patient treated with antithyroid drugs. These receptors came from a woman under 40 with Graves disease.

There are a few counts of this clonotype. This chain joins TRBV20-1 and TRBJ1-6; TRBD1 is a possible D gene (5 bases). The germline CDR1 and CDR2 sequences are DFQATT and SNEGSKA (reference sequence). Trimming shortened V by 2 bases and J by 8 bases, and 16 bases separated the two germline ends. The CDR3 is 15 residues long. The CDR3: CSARRPGVVHSPLHF. The CDR3 bases are TGCAGTGCTAGACGCCCGGGGGTTGTCCATTCACCCCTCCACTTT.

This clonotype was counted only a few times. The chain links TRBV20-1 to TRBJ1-2; D may be TRBD1 (6 bases). Germline CDR1 DFQATT, CDR2 SNEGSKA (reference sequence). This CDR3 has 13 amino acids. Trimming pared 6 bases from V and 7 bases from J, leaving 18 bases between. The CDR3 loop reads CSATPRGLPGYTF. The CDR3 nucleotides read TGCAGTGCCACTCCCAGGGGATTGCCTGGCTACACCTTC.

This clonotype appeared a few times. The rearrangement uses TRBV20-1 and TRBJ1-5, with D unresolved. Trimming shortened V by 3 bases and J by 1 base, and 7 bases separated the two germline ends. Germline V gene sequence: CDR1 DFQATT, CDR2 SNEGSKA (reference sequence). The CDR3 is 13 amino acids. The CDR3 loop is CSARWTSNQPQHF. CDR3 coding DNA: TGCAGTGCTAGGTGGACGAGCAATCAGCCCCAGCATTTT.

This clonotype has ten or more counts. V is TRBV2 and J is TRBJ2-7; D is possibly TRBD1 or TRBD2 (5 bases each). This CDR3 is 12 amino acids long. Germline V gene data show CDR1 as SNHLY and CDR2 as FYNNEI. V was shortened by 8 bases and J by 1 base, with 9 bases between the two germline ends. The CDR3 DNA reads as TGTGCCAGCGGGACGGATTCCTACGAGCAGTACTTC. Its translation: CASGTDSYEQYF.

This clonotype showed up many times. The rearrangement uses TRBV2 and TRBJ1-1; possible D gene TRBD1, 6 bases. Germline-derived CDR1 and CDR2 are SNHLY and FYNNEI. V was cut by 6 bases and J by 4 bases, with 12 bases left in between. The CDR3 covers 13 residues. The CDR3 spells CASSRETGTEAFF. CDR3 sequence (DNA): TGTGCCAGCAGCAGGGAGACAGGCACTGAAGCTTTCTTT.

This clonotype was counted many times. The J gene is TRBJ2-3, the V gene TRBV27, with TRBD2 matching 13 bases. The CDR3 has 19 residues. With 0 bases clipped from V and 6 bases from J, the junction kept 12 bases outside the gene matches. CDR1 MNHEY and CDR2 SMNVEV come from the germline V gene (reference sequence). The CDR3 DNA reads as TGTGCCAGCAGTTTATCCCCTCCGGGACTAGCGGGACGGGTTGATACGCAGTATTTT. Translated, it gives CASSLSPPGLAGRVDTQYF.

This clonotype was observed at least ten times. V usage is TRBV20-1 and J usage is TRBJ2-3, with D tentatively TRBD2 (6 bases). V was clipped by 3 bases and J by 1 base, with 11 bases between them. Germline loops: CDR1 DFQATT, CDR2 SNEGSKA (reference sequence). This CDR3 spans 14 amino acids. The CDR3 DNA sequence: TGCAGTGCTAGTGACGGGAGCGGCACAGATACGCAGTATTTT. It specifies CSASDGSGTDTQYF.

There are many counts of this clonotype. This chain uses TRBV2 with TRBJ2-3; 8 bases line up with TRBD1. The length of the CDR3 is 17 residues. Germline-derived CDR1 and CDR2 are SNHLY and FYNNEI. V shed 6 bases, J shed 0 bases, and the junction held 11 bases outside the gene matches. The CDR3 bases are TGTGCCAGCAGGAGGGCAGGGGGCTACTCTAGCACAGATACGCAGTATTTT. It codes for CASRRAGGYSSTDTQYF.

In regard to this clonotype: This clone may be a read error of a much larger clone one base away. V and J are TRBV7-2 and TRBJ2-1; no clear D. The CDR3 covers 13 residues. CDR1 is SGHTA, CDR2 FQGNSA, per germline. V gave up 3 bases and J gave up 8 bases, with 11 bases separating them. The CDR3 reads CASSFSPSHEQFF. Written as DNA, the CDR3 is TGTGCCAGCAGCTTTTCCCCCTCCCATGAGCAGTTCTTC.

This clonotype has more than one count but fewer than ten. The rearrangement links TRBV4-1 to TRBJ1-2; D gene unclear. Germline V CDR1 and CDR2: MGHRA, YSYEKL. This CDR3 contains 16 residues. V was pared by 2 bases and J by 2 bases, with 15 bases between. CDR3 sequence reads: CASSQSRAVENYGYTF. In nucleotides, the CDR3 is TGCGCCAGCAGCCAATCGAGGGCCGTTGAGAACTATGGCTACACCTTC.

The J gene is TRBJ1-1, the V gene TRBV19; 8 bases line up with TRBD1. The CDR3 has 14 residues. Per germline, CDR1 LNHDA and CDR2 SQIVND (reference sequence). Trimming at V came to 3 bases and at J to 14 bases, leaving 14 bases not matched to a gene. The CDR3 DNA follows: TGTGCCAGTAGTATGGGCCCCGGGACAGGCCTCGTGTTCTTT. This encodes CASSMGPGTGLVFF.

This clonotype was counted many times. The CDR3 region is CASSLIGVNQPQHF. In DNA, the CDR3 is TGTGCCAGCAGTTTAATAGGGGTGAATCAGCCCCAGCATTTT. The V gene is TRBV12-3 or TRBV12-4, the J gene TRBJ1-5, with D perhaps TRBD1 (5 bases). Trimming took 2 bases from V and 4 from J, leaving 9 bases between them. The CDR3 loop spans 14 amino acids.

The chain recombines TRBV7-2 with TRBJ2-4; D is ambiguous. The CDR3 is 15 amino acids. V was pared by 4 bases and J by 0 bases, with 10 bases between. Germline CDR1 reads SGHTA; CDR2 reads FQGNSA. The CDR3 sequence is CASSSHSLAKNIQYF. CDR3 DNA: TGTGCCAGCAGCTCCCACAGCCTAGCCAAAAACATTCAGTACTTC. The whole variable domain, filled in from reference TRBV7-2 and TRBJ2-4, reads GAGVSQSPSNKVTEKGKDVELRCDPISGHTALYWYRQSLGQGLEFLIYFQGNSAPDKSGLPSDRFSAERTGGSVSTLTIQRTQQEDSAVYLCASSSHSLAKNIQYFGAGTRLSVL.